The 4 T cell receptor beta chains below all came from one sample that was sequenced in a study of T cell responses to AZD1222 COVID-19 vaccine. The repertoire was sequenced with immunoSEQ multiplex PCR; TCRdb's copy has only in-frame clones and lacks some. The sample records about 15,000 clones, 88% being singletons. This specimen was peripheral blood, taken 28 days after the second AZD1222 dose. Every receptor here comes from an adult who received the AZD1222 COVID-19 vaccine.

V is TRBV5-1 and J is TRBJ2-3, with TRBD2 as a possible D gene (6 bases). The CDR3 contains 17 residues. Germline assignment: CDR1 SGHRS and CDR2 YFSETQ. Trimming took 0 bases from V and 0 from J, leaving 14 bases between them. In DNA, the CDR3 is TGCGCCAGCAGCTTGGCCGGGACGGGGGATAGCACAGATACGCAGTATTTT. Protein product: CASSLAGTGDSTDTQYF.

V is TRBV5-1 and J is TRBJ2-2; 11 bases match TRBD2. CDR1 is SGHRS and CDR2 is YFSETQ in the germline V gene. This CDR3 has 15 amino acids. The ends lost 5 bases at V and 4 bases at J; junction bases unmatched: 4. The CDR3 reads CASSRGTSGTGELFF. In nucleotides, the CDR3 is TGCGCCAGCAGTCGTGGGACTAGCGGCACCGGGGAGCTGTTTTTT.

The V gene is TRBV7-2, the J gene TRBJ2-1, with 8 bases fitting TRBD2. CDR3 length equals 15 residues. The J segment lost 3 bases and the V segment lost 4 bases, leaving 5 bases of the junction unmatched. In germline, CDR1 is SGHTA, CDR2 FQGNSA. In nucleotides, the CDR3 is TGTGCCAGCAGCTCCTCGGGGGGGCTCTACAATGAGCAGTTCTTC. Amino acid sequence: CASSSSGGLYNEQFF.

The chain joins TRBV18 to TRBJ2-4; 8 bases agree with TRBD1. The V and J ends lost 3 bases and 0 bases, in that order; junction bases with no gene match: 4. The CDR3 has 16 amino acids. Germline assignment: CDR1 KGHSH and CDR2 LQKENI. The CDR3 sequence: CASSPTGELAKNIQYF. The CDR3 bases are TGTGCCAGCTCACCGACAGGGGAATTAGCCAAAAACATTCAGTACTTC.